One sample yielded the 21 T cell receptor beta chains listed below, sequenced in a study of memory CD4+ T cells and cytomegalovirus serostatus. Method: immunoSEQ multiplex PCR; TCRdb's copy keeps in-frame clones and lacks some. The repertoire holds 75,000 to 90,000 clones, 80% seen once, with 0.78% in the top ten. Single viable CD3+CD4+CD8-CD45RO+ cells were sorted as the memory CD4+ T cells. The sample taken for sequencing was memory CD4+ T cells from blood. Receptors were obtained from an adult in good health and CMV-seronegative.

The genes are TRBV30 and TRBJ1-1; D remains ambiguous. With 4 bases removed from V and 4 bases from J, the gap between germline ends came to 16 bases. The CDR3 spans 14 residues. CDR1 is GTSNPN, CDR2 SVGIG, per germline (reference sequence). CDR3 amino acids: CAWTRTTGITEAFF. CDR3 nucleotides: TGTGCCTGGACTCGGACGACGGGGATCACTGAAGCTTTCTTT.

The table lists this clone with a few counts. CDR3 sequence: CASSFRQNTEAFF. The DNA for the CDR3 is TGTGCCAGCAGCTTCCGACAGAACACTGAAGCTTTCTTT. The rearrangement joins TRBV7-9 to TRBJ1-1; D is ambiguous. Trimming removed 3 bases at V and 1 base at J, with 6 bases between. The length of the CDR3 is 13 residues. CDR1 SEHNR and CDR2 FQNEAQ come from the germline V gene (reference sequence).

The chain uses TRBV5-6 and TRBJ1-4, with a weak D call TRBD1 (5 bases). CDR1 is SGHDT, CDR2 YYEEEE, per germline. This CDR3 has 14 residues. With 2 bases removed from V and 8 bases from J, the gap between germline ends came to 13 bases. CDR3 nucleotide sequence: TGTGCCAGCAGCTTTGGGCAGGGAGGCGAAAAACTGTTTTTT. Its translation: CASSFGQGGEKLFF.

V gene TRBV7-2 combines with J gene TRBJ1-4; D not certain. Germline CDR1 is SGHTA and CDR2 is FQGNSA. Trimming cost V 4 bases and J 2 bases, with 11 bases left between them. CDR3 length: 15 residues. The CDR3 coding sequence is TGTGCCAGCAGCTCTCAAGCCGGGACTAATGAAAAACTGTTTTTT. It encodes CASSSQAGTNEKLFF.

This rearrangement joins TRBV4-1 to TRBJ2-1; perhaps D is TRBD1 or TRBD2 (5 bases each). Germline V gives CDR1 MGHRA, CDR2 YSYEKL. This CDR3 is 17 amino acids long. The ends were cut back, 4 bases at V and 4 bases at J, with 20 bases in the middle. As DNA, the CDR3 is TGCGCCAGCAGCCCCCACCCACGGACACGGGGATACAATGAGCAGTTCTTC. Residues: CASSPHPRTRGYNEQFF.

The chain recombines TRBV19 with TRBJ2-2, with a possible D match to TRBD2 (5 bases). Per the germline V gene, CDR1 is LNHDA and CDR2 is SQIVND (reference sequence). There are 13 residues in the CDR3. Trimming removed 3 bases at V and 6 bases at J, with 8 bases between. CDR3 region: CASSITGAGELFF. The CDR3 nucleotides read TGTGCCAGTAGTATTACCGGGGCCGGGGAGCTGTTTTTT.

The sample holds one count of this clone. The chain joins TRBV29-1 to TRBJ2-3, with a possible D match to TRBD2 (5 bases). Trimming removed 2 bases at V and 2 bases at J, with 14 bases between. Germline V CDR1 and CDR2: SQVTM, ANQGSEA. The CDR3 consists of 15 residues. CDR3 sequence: CSVEIGRGVTDTQYF. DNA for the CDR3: TGCAGCGTTGAAATCGGACGGGGAGTCACAGATACGCAGTATTTT.

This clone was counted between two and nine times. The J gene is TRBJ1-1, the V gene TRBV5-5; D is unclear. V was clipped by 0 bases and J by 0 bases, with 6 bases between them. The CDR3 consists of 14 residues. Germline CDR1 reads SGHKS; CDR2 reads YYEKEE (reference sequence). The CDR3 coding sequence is TGTGCCAGCAGCTTGGAATACATGAACACTGAAGCTTTCTTT. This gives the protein CASSLEYMNTEAFF.

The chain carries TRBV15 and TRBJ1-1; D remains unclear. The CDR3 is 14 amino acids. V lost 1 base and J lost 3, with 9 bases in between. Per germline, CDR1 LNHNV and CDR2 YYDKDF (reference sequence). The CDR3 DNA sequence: TGTGCCACCAGCAGAGGAGGGATGGACACTGAAGCTTTCTTT. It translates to CATSRGGMDTEAFF.

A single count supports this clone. The CDR3 spells CASSDGVLSTDTQYF. CDR3 coding DNA: TGTGCCAGCAGTGACGGGGTCCTTAGCACAGATACGCAGTATTTT. The chain joins TRBV6-1 to TRBJ2-3, with TRBD2 as a possible D gene (5 bases). Per germline, CDR1 MNHNS and CDR2 SASEGT. The V and J ends lost 3 bases and 0 bases respectively, with 10 bases between them. This CDR3 contains 15 residues.

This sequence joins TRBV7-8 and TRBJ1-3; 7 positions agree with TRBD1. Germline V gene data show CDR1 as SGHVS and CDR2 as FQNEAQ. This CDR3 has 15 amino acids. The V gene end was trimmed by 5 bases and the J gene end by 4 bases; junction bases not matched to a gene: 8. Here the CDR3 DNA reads TGTGCCAGCAGCCCCCGGACAGGACCAGGAAACACCATATATTTT. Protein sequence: CASSPRTGPGNTIYF.

The CDR3 region is CASSPRRQGGETQYF. In DNA form, the CDR3 reads TGTGCCAGCAGCCCGCGGAGGCAGGGCGGGGAGACCCAGTACTTC. The chain uses TRBV11-1 and TRBJ2-5, with D perhaps assigned TRBD1 or TRBD2 (5 bases each). The germline CDR1 and CDR2 sequences are SGHAT and FQDESV (reference sequence). This CDR3 has 15 amino acids. V lost 5 bases to trimming and J lost 5 bases, with 18 bases between them.

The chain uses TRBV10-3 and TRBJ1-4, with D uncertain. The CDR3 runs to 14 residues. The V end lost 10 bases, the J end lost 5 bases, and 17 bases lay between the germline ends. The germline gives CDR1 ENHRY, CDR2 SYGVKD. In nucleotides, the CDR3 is TGTGCCACCCTACCCGGAGCCGGAAATGAAAAACTGTTTTTT. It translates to CATLPGAGNEKLFF.

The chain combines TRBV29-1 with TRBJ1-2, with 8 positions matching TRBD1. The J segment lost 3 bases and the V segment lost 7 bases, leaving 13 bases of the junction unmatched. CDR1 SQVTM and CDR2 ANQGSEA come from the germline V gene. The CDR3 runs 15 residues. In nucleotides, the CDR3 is TGCAGCGCTTCGCAACAGGGACAGGTCGACTATGGCTACACCTTC. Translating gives CSASQQGQVDYGYTF.

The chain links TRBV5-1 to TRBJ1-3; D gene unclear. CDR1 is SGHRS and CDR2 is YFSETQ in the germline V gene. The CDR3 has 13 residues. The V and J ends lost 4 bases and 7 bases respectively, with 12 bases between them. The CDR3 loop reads CASSAEAGNTIYF. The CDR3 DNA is TGCGCCAGCAGCGCCGAAGCAGGTAACACCATATATTTT.

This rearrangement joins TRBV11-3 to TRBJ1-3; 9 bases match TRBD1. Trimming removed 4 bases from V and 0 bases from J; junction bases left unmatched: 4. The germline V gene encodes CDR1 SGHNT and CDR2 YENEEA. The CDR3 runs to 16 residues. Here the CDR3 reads CASSSGTGSSGNTIYF. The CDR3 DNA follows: TGTGCCAGCAGCTCCGGGACAGGGAGCTCTGGAAACACCATATATTTT. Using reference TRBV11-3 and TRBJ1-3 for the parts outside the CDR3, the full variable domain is EAGVVQSPRYKIIEKKQPVAFWCNPISGHNTLYWYLQNLGQGPELLIRYENEEAVDDSQLPKDRFSAERLKGVDSTLKIQPAELGDSAVYLCASSSGTGSSGNTIYFGEGSWLTVV.

The chain's CDR3 is CASSPPTGLGTEAFF. The CDR3, as DNA: TGCGCCAGCAGCCCCCCGACAGGGCTTGGCACTGAAGCTTTCTTT. The V and J genes are TRBV5-1 and TRBJ1-1; 7 bases are a match to TRBD1. The V and J ends lost 4 bases and 4 bases, in that order; junction bases with no gene match: 10. Looked up from germline, CDR1 is SGHRS and CDR2 is YFSETQ. This CDR3 has 15 amino acids.

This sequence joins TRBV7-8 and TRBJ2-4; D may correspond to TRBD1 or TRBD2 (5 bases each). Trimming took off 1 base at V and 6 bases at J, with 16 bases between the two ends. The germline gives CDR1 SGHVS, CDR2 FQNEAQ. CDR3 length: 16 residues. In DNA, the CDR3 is TGTGCCAGCAGCTTAGGAGGGTTGCTTAGGGGAAACATTCAGTACTTC. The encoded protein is CASSLGGLLRGNIQYF.

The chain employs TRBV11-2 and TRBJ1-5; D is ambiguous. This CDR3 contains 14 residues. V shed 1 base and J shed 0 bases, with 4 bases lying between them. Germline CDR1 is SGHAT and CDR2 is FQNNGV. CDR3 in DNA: TGTGCCAGCAGCTTAGGGGTTAGCAATCAGCCCCAGCATTTT. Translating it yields CASSLGVSNQPQHF.

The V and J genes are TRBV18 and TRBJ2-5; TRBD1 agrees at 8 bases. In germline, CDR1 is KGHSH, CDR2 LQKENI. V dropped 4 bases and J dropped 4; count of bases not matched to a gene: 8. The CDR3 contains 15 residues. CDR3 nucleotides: TGTGCCAGCTCACGGAGACAGGGGACCGCAGAGACCCAGTACTTC. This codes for CASSRRQGTAETQYF.

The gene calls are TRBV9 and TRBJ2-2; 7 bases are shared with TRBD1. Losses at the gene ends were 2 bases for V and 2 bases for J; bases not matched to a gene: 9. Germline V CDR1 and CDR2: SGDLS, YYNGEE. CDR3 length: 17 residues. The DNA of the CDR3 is TGTGCCAGCAGCGTGGCCCTCGGGACAGTTAACACCGGGGAGCTGTTTTTT. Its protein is CASSVALGTVNTGELFF.